This TCR beta chain was recovered during a study of T-cell reconstitution after alpha-beta-depleted transplantation in children. Study-level points and caveats: Expanded clones from the graft, numbering several hundred, reportedly supplied alpha-beta T cells about two months after transplant. Hyperexpanded clones declined; after one year, newly produced T cells mostly supplied diversity. Surviving recipient T cells and thymic progenitors underlay high day-60 TCRbeta diversity in some patients.

The TCRbeta library was prepared with unique molecular identifiers. TCRdb itself ran the PCR reads through MiXCR, one entry per CDR3 protein. Of roughly 400,000 distinct CDR3 sequences in the sample, 43% were seen once. Note on this clonotype: Its cognate antigen is unknown.

Germline V lookup: CDR1 SGHRS, CDR2 YFSETQ. The CDR3 covers 16 residues. The ends were cut back, 5 bases at V and 4 bases at J, with 21 bases in the middle. Sample: PBMCs, taken before TCRalphabeta/CD19-depleted stem cell transplant. The chain is built from TRBV5-1 and TRBJ1-1; a weak D match, TRBD1 (5 bases). The sequence derives from a girl aged 2-10 years with aplastic anemia, due to receive a stem cell transplant. Here the CDR3 DNA reads TGCGCCAGCAGGGGAGAAAGGGGAAAACCAATCACTGAAGCTTTCTTT. Translated, it gives CASRGERGKPITEAFF.